This TCR beta chain was documented in a study of Ad26.COV2.S vaccination and SARS-CoV-2 variants. Some clones are missing from TCRdb's copy, which holds only in-frame ones; the method was immunoSEQ multiplex PCR. The sample yields about 480,000 clones, about 83% seen once. CDR3 length: 14 amino acids. V shed 7 bases, J shed 2 bases, and the junction held 6 bases outside the gene matches. Germline V lookup: CDR1 MNHNY, CDR2 SVGAGI (reference sequence). Treatment meaning: 19 received Ad26.COV2.S at low or high dose, single or two shots; five or six received placebo; per-sample allocation not given. Material that was analyzed had been drawn on day 63 after the first vaccine or placebo injection. Donor was an adult aged 18-55 years in Boston. The study used a vaccine consisting of an Ad26 vector that expressed Wuhan-strain SARS-CoV-2 spike. About this clone: Its antigen is still unknown.

Findings and limits, study-wide: The placebo group had lower spike-specific TCR breadth than the vaccine recipients did.

Sequencing was performed on peripheral blood, taken in a trial of Ad26.COV2.S vaccine versus placebo. The chain couples TRBV6-6 to TRBJ2-7, with 9 bases fitting TRBD1. The receptor's source is a person between 18 and 59 years old who received the Ad26.COV2.S COVID-19 vaccine or a placebo. For the CDR3, the DNA is TGTGCCAGCACCCAGGGACAGGGCGCCTACGAGCAGTACTTC. It encodes CASTQGQGAYEQYF.